These 19 T cell receptor beta chains share one sample of origin, sequenced in a study of blood T cell repertoires in COVID-19. TCRdb keeps only in-frame clones here, not all; method: immunoSEQ multiplex PCR. The sample yields approximately 170,000 clones, around 82% seen once. Sequenced material: peripheral blood. The receptors come from a human donor with acute or convalescent COVID-19. The donor label of this sample is uncertain.

V usage is TRBV5-1 and J usage is TRBJ1-1; 7 bases line up with TRBD1. The length of the CDR3 is 15 residues. V lost 4 bases to trimming and J lost 2 bases; unmatched junction nucleotides: 8. The V gene's germline CDR1 is SGHRS and CDR2 YFSETQ. The CDR3, as DNA: TGCGCCAGCAGCCCGATGACAGGGCCCAACACTGAAGCTTTCTTT. Amino acid sequence: CASSPMTGPNTEAFF.

The chain employs TRBV19 and TRBJ1-1; 7 bases map to TRBD1. The CDR3 runs 16 residues. Losses at the gene ends were 4 bases for V and 2 bases for J; bases not matched to a gene: 10. CDR1 and CDR2 (germline): LNHDA, SQIVND (reference sequence). The CDR3: CASSKGAGRVNTEAFF. CDR3 nucleotides: TGTGCCAGTAGTAAGGGGGCAGGTAGAGTAAACACTGAAGCTTTCTTT.

This chain joins TRBV10-3 and TRBJ2-1; 9 nucleotides align to TRBD2. J was trimmed by 5 bases and V by 6 bases; bases with no gene match: 8. The CDR3 sequence is 15 residues long. Germline CDR1 is ENHRY and CDR2 is SYGVKD. DNA for the CDR3: TGTGCCATCAGGGCCAGCGGGGGGACCCACAATGAGCAGTTCTTC. Protein product: CAIRASGGTHNEQFF.

This chain joins TRBV21-1 and TRBJ1-1; the D segment call TRBD1 is taken from the table without a DNA check. TRBV21-1 is an annotated pseudogene. The CDR3 covers 15 residues. CDR3 sequence reads: CASSKAPRGKTEAFF. CDR3 nucleotides: TGTGCCAGCAGCAAAGCGCCCAGGGGGAAAACTGAAGCTTTCTTT.

The chain combines TRBV30 with TRBJ1-5, with TRBD1 as a possible D gene (6 bases). V was pared by 2 bases and J by 0 bases, with 17 bases between. Germline CDR1 GTSNPN, CDR2 SVGIG (reference sequence). The CDR3 is made up of 17 amino acids. The CDR3 loop reads CAWSKQGADYSNQPQHF. The CDR3 DNA reads TGTGCCTGGAGTAAACAGGGAGCCGATTATAGCAATCAGCCCCAGCATTTT.

This chain connects TRBV19 to TRBJ2-3; 9 bases map to TRBD1. The CDR3 loop spans 15 amino acids. Germline CDR1 and CDR2: LNHDA and SQIVND (reference sequence). The ends lost 10 bases at V and 3 bases at J; junction bases unmatched: 11. CDR3 DNA sequence: TGTGCCACTACCGTCGGGACAGGGAGTACAGATACGCAGTATTTT. Translated: CATTVGTGSTDTQYF. The variable domain in full, with the rest retrieved from reference TRBV19 and TRBJ2-3, is DGGITQSPKYLFRKEGQNVTLSCEQNLNHDAMYWYRQDPGQGLRLIYYSQIVNDFQKGDIAEGYSVSREKKESFPLTVTSAQKNPTAFYLCATTVGTGSTDTQYFGPGTRLTVL.

This chain connects TRBV10-3 to TRBJ2-7; a weak D match, TRBD1 (5 bases). CDR1 is ENHRY and CDR2 is SYGVKD in the germline V gene. The ends were cut back, 0 bases at V and 3 bases at J, with 9 bases in the middle. The CDR3 contains 14 residues. The CDR3: CAISESGRNYEQYF. The CDR3 DNA reads TGTGCCATCAGTGAGTCGGGGCGAAACTACGAGCAGTACTTC.

The V and J genes are TRBV2 and TRBJ1-2; 7 nucleotides line up with TRBD1. The junction had 2 bases not matched to a gene; V was cut back by 3 bases and J by 4 bases. The CDR3 is 13 residues long. Germline CDR1 reads SNHLY; CDR2 reads FYNNEI. CDR3 in DNA: TGTGCCAGCAGTGAGGGACAGCGCTATGGCTACACCTTC. It specifies CASSEGQRYGYTF.

This chain's CDR3 is CASSKGLHNEQFF. The CDR3 nucleotides read TGTGCCAGCAGCAAGGGACTCCACAATGAGCAGTTCTTC. V and J are TRBV21-1 and TRBJ2-1; the table's D call TRBD2 went unverified against the DNA. TRBV21-1 is listed as a pseudogene. This CDR3 is 13 amino acids long.

For the CDR3, the DNA is TGTGCCAGCAGCTTAGAAGGGTCGACTAGCGGGAGGGCCCGAGATACGCAGTATTTT. Its protein product is CASSLEGSTSGRARDTQYF. The chain links TRBV11-2 to TRBJ2-3, with TRBD2 matching over 14 bases. This CDR3 has 19 amino acids. The V and J ends lost 0 bases and 5 bases, in that order; junction bases with no gene match: 10. Germline CDR1 reads SGHAT; CDR2 reads FQNNGV.

The chain has TRBV4-1 and TRBJ1-2; D may be TRBD1 (5 bases). CDR3 size: 17 residues. With 0 bases removed from V and 4 bases from J, the gap between germline ends came to 18 bases. Germline lookup yields CDR1 MGHRA and CDR2 YSYEKL. CDR3 sequence reads: CASSQEAAGTNGYGYTF. The CDR3 DNA is TGCGCCAGCAGCCAAGAAGCGGCAGGGACTAATGGCTATGGCTACACCTTC.

This chain links TRBV2 with TRBJ2-7, with D perhaps matching TRBD1 (5 bases). The CDR3 is made up of 14 amino acids. The V end lost 7 bases, the J end lost 0 bases, and 13 bases lay between the germline ends. CDR1 SNHLY and CDR2 FYNNEI come from the germline V gene. The CDR3 is CASTPDSRSYEQYF. CDR3 coding DNA: TGTGCCAGCACCCCTGACAGCCGCTCCTACGAGCAGTACTTC.

This chain connects TRBV5-1 to TRBJ1-2, with TRBD1 as a possible D gene (6 bases). Germline loops: CDR1 SGHRS, CDR2 YFSETQ. Trimming pared 4 bases from V and 2 bases from J, leaving 21 bases between. This CDR3 comprises 17 residues. The CDR3 protein is CASSPTRRQAPNYGYTF. The CDR3 DNA reads as TGCGCCAGCAGCCCTACGAGAAGACAGGCGCCCAACTATGGCTACACCTTC.

The chain combines TRBV11-3 with TRBJ2-1, with TRBD1 matching over 8 bases. The V and J ends lost 4 bases and 4 bases, in that order; junction bases with no gene match: 6. CDR3 length: 15 amino acids. The germline V gene has CDR1 SGHNT and CDR2 YENEEA. CDR3 sequence (DNA): TGTGCCAGCAGCTCTAGGACAGGGACTTACAATGAGCAGTTCTTC. Protein sequence: CASSSRTGTYNEQFF.

The chain carries TRBV27 and TRBJ1-6; no firm D call. The V gene lost 8 bases and the J gene lost 7 bases, with 12 bases spanning the gap. The CDR3 consists of 13 residues. CDR1 is MNHEY and CDR2 is SMNVEV in the germline V gene (reference sequence). The CDR3 is CASGRGENSPLHF. CDR3 coding DNA: TGTGCCAGCGGTCGGGGAGAAAATTCACCCCTCCACTTT.

This rearrangement joins TRBV3-1 (or the pseudogene TRBV3-2) to TRBJ2-7; 7 bases fit TRBD1. CDR3 length: 14 residues. CDR1 LGHDT and CDR2 YNNKEL come from the germline V gene (reference sequence). V shed 3 bases and J 7 bases; nucleotides not matched to a gene: 9. The CDR3 protein is CASSQGGSGGEQYF. The CDR3 coding sequence is TGTGCCAGCAGCCAGGGTGGATCAGGGGGAGAGCAGTACTTC.

The J gene is TRBJ1-6, the V gene TRBV30; D is unresolved. This CDR3 has 13 residues. Trimming shortened V by 0 bases and J by 9 bases, and 9 bases separated the two germline ends. CDR1 and CDR2 (germline): GTSNPN, SVGIG (reference sequence). This chain's CDR3 is CAWSVTVTSPLHF. The CDR3 DNA reads TGTGCCTGGAGTGTAACGGTAACTTCACCCCTCCACTTT.

This chain connects TRBV5-1 to TRBJ2-3, with 9 bases matching TRBD2. The CDR3 extends over 17 amino acids. The J segment lost 5 bases and the V segment lost 1 base, leaving 11 bases of the junction unmatched. Germline loops: CDR1 SGHRS, CDR2 YFSETQ. This chain's CDR3 is CASSLWREGPRGDTQYF. The CDR3 DNA sequence: TGCGCCAGCAGCTTGTGGCGGGAGGGCCCTCGCGGAGATACGCAGTATTTT.

The gene calls are TRBV2 and TRBJ2-3; perhaps TRBD1 as D (7 bases). Per germline, CDR1 SNHLY and CDR2 FYNNEI. The CDR3 spans 13 residues. Trimming removed 6 bases at V and 9 bases at J, with 16 bases between. Here the CDR3 reads CASRGGQLGTQYF. The CDR3 region has the DNA TGTGCCAGCAGGGGGGGACAGCTGGGCACGCAGTATTTT. The complete variable domain, with remaining parts taken from reference TRBV2 and TRBJ2-3, reads EPEVTQTPSHQVTQMGQEVILRCVPISNHLYFYWYRQILGQKVEFLVSFYNNEISEKSEIFDDQFSVERPDGSNFTLKIRSTKLEDSAMYFCASRGGQLGTQYFGPGTRLTVL.